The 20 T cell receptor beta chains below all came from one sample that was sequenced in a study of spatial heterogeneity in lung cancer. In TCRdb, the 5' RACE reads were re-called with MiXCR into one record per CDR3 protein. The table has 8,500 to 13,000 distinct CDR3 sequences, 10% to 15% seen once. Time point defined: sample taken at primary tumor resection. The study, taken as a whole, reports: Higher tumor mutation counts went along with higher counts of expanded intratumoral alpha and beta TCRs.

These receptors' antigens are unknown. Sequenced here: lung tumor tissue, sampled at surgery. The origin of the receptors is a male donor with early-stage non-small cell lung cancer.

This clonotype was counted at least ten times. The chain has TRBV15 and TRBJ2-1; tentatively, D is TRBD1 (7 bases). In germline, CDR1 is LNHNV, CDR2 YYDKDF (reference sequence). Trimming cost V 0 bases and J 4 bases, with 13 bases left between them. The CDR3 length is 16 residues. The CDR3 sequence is CATSRDRQGGYNEQFF. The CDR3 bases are TGTGCCACCAGCAGAGATCGACAGGGAGGTTACAATGAGCAGTTCTTC. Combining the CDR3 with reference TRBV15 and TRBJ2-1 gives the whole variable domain DAMVIQNPRYQVTQFGKPVTLSCSQTLNHNVMYWYQQKSSQAPKLLFHYYDKDFNNEADTPDNFQSRRPNTSFCFLDIRSPGLGDTAMYLCATSRDRQGGYNEQFFGPGTRLTVL.

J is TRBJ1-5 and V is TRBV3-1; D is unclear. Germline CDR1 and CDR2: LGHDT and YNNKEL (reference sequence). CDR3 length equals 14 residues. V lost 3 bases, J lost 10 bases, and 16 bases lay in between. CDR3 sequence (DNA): TGTGCCAGCAGCCAGGACTCCGTTTCTAAACCCCAGCATTTT. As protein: CASSQDSVSKPQHF. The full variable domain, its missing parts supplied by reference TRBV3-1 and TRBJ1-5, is DTAVSQTPKYLVTQMGNDKSIKCEQNLGHDTMYWYKQDSKKFLKIMFSYNNKELIINETVPNRFSPKSPDKAHLNLHINSLELGDSAVYFCASSQDSVSKPQHFGDGTRLSIL.

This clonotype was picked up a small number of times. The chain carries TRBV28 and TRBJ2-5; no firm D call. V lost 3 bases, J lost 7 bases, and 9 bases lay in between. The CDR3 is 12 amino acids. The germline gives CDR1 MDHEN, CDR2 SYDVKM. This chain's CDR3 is CASSLTFGTQYF. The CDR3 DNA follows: TGTGCCAGCAGTTTGACATTTGGGACCCAGTACTTC. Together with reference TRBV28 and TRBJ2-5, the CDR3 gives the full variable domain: DVKVTQSSRYLVKRTGEKVFLECVQDMDHENMFWYRQDPGLGLRLIYFSYDVKMKEKGDIPEGYSVSREKKERFSLILESASTNQTSMYLCASSLTFGTQYFGPGTRLLVL.

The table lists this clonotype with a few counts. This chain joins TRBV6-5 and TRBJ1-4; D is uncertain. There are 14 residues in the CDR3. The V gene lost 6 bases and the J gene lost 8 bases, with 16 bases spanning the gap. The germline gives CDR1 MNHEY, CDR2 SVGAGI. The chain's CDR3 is CASRDGRGGEKLFF. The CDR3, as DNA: TGTGCCAGCAGAGACGGGCGAGGTGGGGAAAAACTGTTTTTT.

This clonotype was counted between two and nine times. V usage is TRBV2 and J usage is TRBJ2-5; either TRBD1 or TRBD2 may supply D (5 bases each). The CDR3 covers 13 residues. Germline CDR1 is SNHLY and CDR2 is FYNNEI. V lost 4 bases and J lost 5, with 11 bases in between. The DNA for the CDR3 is TGTGCCAGCAGTGGACCGGGACCGGAGACCCAGTACTTC. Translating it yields CASSGPGPETQYF.

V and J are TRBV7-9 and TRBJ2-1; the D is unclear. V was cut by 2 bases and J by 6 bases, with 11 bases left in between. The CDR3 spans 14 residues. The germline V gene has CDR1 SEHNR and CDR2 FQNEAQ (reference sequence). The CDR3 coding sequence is TGTGCCAGCAGCTTATCTGGGCCTAGCAATGAGCAGTTCTTC. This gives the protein CASSLSGPSNEQFF.

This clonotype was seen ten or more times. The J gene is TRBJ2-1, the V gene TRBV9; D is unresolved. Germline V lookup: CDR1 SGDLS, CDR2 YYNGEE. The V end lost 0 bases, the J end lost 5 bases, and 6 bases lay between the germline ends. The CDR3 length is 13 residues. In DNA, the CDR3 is TGTGCCAGCAGCGTAGCCCCCGACAATGAGCAGTTCTTC. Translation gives CASSVAPDNEQFF.

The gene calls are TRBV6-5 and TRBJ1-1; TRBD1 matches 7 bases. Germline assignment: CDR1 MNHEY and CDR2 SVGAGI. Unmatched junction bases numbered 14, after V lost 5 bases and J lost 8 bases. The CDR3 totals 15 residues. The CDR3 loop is CASSRMGQPQGEAFF. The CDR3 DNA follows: TGTGCCAGCAGTAGGATGGGACAGCCCCAGGGGGAAGCTTTCTTT.

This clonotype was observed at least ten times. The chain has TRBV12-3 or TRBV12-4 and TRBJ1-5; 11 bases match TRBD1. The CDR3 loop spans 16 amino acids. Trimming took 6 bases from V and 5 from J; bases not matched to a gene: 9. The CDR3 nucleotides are TGTGCCAGCAGCGGTGGCCCGGGACAGGGGGATCAGCCCCAGCATTTT. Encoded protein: CASSGGPGQGDQPQHF.

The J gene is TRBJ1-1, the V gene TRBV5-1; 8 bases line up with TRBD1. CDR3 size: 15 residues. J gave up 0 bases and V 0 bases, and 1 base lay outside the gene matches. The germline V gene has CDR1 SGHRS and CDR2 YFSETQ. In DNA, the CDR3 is TGCGCCAGCAGCTTGGGGACAGGGATGAACACTGAAGCTTTCTTT. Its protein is CASSLGTGMNTEAFF.

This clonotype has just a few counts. The CDR3 region is CASSRTGGVAQFF. In DNA, the CDR3 is TGTGCCAGCAGTCGTACAGGCGGGGTGGCCCAATTCTTC. This chain joins TRBV9 and TRBJ2-1, with D perhaps TRBD2 (6 bases). The CDR3 length is 13 residues. V was clipped by 5 bases and J by 16 bases, with 22 bases between them. Germline V gene sequence: CDR1 SGDLS, CDR2 YYNGEE.

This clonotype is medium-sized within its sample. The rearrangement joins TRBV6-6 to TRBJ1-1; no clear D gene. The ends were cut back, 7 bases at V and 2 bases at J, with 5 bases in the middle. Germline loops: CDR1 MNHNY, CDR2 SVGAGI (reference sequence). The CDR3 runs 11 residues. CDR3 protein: CASNANTEAFF. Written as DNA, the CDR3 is TGTGCCAGCAATGCTAACACTGAAGCTTTCTTT.

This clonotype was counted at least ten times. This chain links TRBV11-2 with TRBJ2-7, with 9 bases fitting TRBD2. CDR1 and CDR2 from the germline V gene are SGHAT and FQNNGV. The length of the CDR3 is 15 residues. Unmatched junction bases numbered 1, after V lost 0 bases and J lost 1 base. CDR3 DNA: TGTGCCAGCAGCTTAGATAGCGGGGGATCCTACGAGCAGTACTTC. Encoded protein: CASSLDSGGSYEQYF.

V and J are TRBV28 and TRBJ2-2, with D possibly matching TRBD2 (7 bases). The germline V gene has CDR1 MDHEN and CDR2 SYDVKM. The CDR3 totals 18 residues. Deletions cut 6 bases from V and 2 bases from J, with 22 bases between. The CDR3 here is CASSPPRLAGANTGELFF. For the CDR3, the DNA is TGTGCCAGCAGCCCCCCGCGTCTGGCGGGGGCCAACACCGGGGAGCTGTTTTTT.

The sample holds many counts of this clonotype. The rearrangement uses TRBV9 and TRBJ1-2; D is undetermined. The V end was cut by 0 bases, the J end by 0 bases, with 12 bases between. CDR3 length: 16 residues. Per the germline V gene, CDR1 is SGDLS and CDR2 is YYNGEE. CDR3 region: CASSVGATVTNYGYTF. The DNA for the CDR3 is TGTGCCAGCAGCGTAGGAGCGACGGTGACTAACTATGGCTACACCTTC.

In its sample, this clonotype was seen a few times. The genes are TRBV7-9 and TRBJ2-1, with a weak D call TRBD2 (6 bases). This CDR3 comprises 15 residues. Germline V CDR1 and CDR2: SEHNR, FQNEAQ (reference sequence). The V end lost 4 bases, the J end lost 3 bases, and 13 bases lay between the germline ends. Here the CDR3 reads CASSSGGGSYNEQFF. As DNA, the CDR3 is TGTGCCAGCAGCTCAGGTGGGGGGAGCTACAATGAGCAGTTCTTC.

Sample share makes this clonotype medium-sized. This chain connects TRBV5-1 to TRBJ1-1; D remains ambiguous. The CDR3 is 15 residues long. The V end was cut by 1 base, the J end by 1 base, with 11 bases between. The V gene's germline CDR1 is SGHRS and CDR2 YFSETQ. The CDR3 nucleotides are TGCGCCAGCAGCTTGTCGAGATTGGGGAACACTGAAGCTTTCTTT. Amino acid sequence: CASSLSRLGNTEAFF.

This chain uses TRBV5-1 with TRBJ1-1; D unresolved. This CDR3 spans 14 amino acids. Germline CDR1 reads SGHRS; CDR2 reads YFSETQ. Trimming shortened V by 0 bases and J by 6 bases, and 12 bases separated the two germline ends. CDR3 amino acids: CASSLAGSGAEAFF. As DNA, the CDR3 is TGCGCCAGCAGCTTGGCGGGGAGTGGGGCTGAAGCTTTCTTT.

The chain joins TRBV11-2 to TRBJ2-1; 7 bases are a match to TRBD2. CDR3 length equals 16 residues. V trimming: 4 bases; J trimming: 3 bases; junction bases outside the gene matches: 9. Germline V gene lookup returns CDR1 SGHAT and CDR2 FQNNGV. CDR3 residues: CASSWGGARGYNEQFF. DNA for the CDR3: TGTGCCAGCAGCTGGGGAGGGGCCCGAGGCTACAATGAGCAGTTCTTC. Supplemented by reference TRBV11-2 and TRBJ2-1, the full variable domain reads EAGVAQSPRYKIIEKRQSVAFWCNPISGHATLYWYQQILGQGPKLLIQFQNNGVVDDSQLPKDRFSAERLKGVDSTLKIQPAKLEDSAVYLCASSWGGARGYNEQFFGPGTRLTVL.

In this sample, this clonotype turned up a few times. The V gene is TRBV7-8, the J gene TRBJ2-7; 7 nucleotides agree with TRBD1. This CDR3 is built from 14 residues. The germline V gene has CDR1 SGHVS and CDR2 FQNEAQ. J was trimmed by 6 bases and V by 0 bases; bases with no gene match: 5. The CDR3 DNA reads TGTGCCAGCAGCTTAGCAACAGGGGTTATCGAGCAGTACTTC. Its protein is CASSLATGVIEQYF.